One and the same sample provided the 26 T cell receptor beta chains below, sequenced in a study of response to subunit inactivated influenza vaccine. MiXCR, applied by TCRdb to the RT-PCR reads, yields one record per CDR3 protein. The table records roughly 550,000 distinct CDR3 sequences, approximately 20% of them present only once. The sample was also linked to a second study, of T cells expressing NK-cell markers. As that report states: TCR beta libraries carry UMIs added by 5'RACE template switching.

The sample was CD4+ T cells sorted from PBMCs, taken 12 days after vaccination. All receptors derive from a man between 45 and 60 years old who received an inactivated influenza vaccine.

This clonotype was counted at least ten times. CDR3 sequence: CASGTSGRYNEQFF. The CDR3, as DNA: TGTGCCAGCGGGACTAGCGGGAGGTACAATGAGCAGTTCTTC. The chain links TRBV12-3 or TRBV12-4 to TRBJ2-1, with 15 nucleotides matching TRBD2. This CDR3 has 14 amino acids. Trimming removed 8 bases from V and 4 bases from J; junction bases left unmatched: 0.

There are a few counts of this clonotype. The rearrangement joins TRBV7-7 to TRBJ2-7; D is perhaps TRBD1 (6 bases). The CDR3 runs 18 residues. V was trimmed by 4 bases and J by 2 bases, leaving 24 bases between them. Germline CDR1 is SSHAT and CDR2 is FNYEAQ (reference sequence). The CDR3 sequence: CASSSFPKGTKGAYEQYF. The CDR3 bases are TGTGCCAGCAGCTCCTTTCCCAAGGGGACAAAGGGCGCCTACGAGCAGTACTTC.

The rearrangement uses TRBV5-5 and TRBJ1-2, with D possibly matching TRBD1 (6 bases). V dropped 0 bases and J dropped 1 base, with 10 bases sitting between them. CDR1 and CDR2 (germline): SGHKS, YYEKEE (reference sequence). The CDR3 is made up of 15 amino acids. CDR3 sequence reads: CASSLEGVGNYGYTF. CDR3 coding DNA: TGTGCCAGCAGCTTGGAGGGGGTCGGTAACTATGGCTACACCTTC.

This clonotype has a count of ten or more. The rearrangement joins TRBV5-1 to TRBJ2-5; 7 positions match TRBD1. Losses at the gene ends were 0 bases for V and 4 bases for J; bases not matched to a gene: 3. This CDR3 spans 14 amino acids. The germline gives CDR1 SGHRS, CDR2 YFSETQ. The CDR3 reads CASSLGGTVETQYF. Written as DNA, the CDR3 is TGCGCCAGCAGCTTGGGAGGGACAGTAGAGACCCAGTACTTC.

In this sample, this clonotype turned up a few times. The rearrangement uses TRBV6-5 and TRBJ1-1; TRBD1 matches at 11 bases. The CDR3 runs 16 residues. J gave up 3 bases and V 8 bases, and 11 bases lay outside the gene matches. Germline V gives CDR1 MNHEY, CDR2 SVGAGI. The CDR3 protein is CASGLDRGRFDTEAFF. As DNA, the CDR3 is TGTGCCAGCGGACTGGACAGGGGGCGATTTGACACTGAAGCTTTCTTT.

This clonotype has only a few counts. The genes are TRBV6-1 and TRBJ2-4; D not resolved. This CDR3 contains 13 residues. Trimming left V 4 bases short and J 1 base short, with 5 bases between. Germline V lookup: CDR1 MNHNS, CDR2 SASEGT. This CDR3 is CASSVGAKNIQYF. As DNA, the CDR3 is TGTGCCAGCAGTGTGGGGGCCAAAAACATTCAGTACTTC.

The CDR3 DNA reads TGTGCCAGCAGCCAGCTCCTAGATACGCAGTATTTT. The encoded protein is CASSQLLDTQYF. The V gene is TRBV12-3 or TRBV12-4, the J gene TRBJ2-3; D not certain. CDR3 size: 12 residues. V was pared by 6 bases and J by 5 bases, with 9 bases between.

CDR3 sequence (DNA): TGTGCCAGCAGGGCCGGGACAGCGGAACACTACGAGCAGTACTTC. Translation: CASRAGTAEHYEQYF. The chain is built from TRBV5-4 and TRBJ2-7; TRBD1 aligns across 7 bases. Trimming removed 5 bases from V and 3 bases from J; junction bases left unmatched: 11. This CDR3 has 15 residues. The germline gives CDR1 SGHNT, CDR2 YYREEE (reference sequence).

CDR3 DNA: TGCAGTGCCGTGGGCGGGTCCACCTACGAGCAGTACTTC. Translated: CSAVGGSTYEQYF. The V and J genes are TRBV20-1 and TRBJ2-7; maybe TRBD2 (5 bases). CDR3 length equals 13 residues. V was pared by 6 bases and J by 2 bases, with 14 bases between. Germline V CDR1 and CDR2: DFQATT, SNEGSKA (reference sequence).

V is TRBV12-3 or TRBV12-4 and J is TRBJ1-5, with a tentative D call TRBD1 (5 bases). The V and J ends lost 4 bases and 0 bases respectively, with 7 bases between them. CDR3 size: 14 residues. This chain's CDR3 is CASSSGYSNQPQHF. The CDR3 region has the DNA TGTGCCAGCAGTTCAGGGTATAGCAATCAGCCCCAGCATTTT.

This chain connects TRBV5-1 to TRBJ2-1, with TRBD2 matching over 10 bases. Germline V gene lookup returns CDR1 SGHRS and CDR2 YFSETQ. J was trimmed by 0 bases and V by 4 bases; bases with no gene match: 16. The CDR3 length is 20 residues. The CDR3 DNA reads TGCGCCAGCAGCCCGCTAGCGGGGGCGAAACGCCCGGGCTCCTACAATGAGCAGTTCTTC. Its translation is CASSPLAGAKRPGSYNEQFF.

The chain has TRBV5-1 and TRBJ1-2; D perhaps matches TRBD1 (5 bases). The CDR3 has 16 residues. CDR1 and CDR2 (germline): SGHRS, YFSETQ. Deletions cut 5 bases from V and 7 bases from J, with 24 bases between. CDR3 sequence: CASRHTKLGDVFGYTF. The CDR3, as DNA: TGCGCCAGCAGGCACACAAAACTAGGGGACGTATTTGGCTACACCTTC.

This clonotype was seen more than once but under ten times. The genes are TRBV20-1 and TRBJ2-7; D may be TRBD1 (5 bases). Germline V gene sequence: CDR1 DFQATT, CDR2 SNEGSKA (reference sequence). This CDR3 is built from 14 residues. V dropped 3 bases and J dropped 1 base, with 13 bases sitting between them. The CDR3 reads CSARTLRGSYEQYF. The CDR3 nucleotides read TGCAGTGCTAGGACCCTAAGGGGATCCTACGAGCAGTACTTC.

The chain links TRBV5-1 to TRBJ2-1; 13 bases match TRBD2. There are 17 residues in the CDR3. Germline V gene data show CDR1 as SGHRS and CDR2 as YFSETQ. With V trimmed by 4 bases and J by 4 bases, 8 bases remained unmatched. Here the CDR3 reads CASSQAPTSGGYNEQFF. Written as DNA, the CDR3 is TGCGCCAGCAGCCAGGCTCCGACTAGCGGGGGGTACAATGAGCAGTTCTTC.

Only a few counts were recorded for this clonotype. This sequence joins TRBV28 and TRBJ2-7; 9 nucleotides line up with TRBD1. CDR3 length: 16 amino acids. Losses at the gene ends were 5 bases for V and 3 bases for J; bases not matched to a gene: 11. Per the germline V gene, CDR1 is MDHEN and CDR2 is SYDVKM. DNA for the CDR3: TGTGCCAGCAGTCCGATGGGGGACAGGGCCGACTACGAGCAGTACTTC. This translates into CASSPMGDRADYEQYF.

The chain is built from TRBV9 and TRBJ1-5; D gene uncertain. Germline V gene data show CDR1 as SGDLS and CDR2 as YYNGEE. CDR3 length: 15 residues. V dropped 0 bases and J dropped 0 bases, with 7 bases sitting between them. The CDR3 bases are TGTGCCAGCAGCGTAGGGCCGTCTAGCAATCAGCCCCAGCATTTT. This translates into CASSVGPSSNQPQHF. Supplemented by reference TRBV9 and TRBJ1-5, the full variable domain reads DSGVTQTPKHLITATGQRVTLRCSPRSGDLSVYWYQQSLDQGLQFLIQYYNGEERAKGNILERFSAQQFPDLHSELNLSSLELGDSALYFCASSVGPSSNQPQHFGDGTRLSIL.

The CDR3 loop reads CSASKLAGGYEQYF. CDR3 DNA sequence: TGCAGTGCTTCTAAACTAGCGGGAGGGTACGAGCAGTACTTC. V usage is TRBV20-1 and J usage is TRBJ2-7; 13 nucleotides match TRBD2. Germline V gene data show CDR1 as DFQATT and CDR2 as SNEGSKA (reference sequence). CDR3 length equals 14 residues. V lost 5 bases to trimming and J lost 4 bases; unmatched junction nucleotides: 5.

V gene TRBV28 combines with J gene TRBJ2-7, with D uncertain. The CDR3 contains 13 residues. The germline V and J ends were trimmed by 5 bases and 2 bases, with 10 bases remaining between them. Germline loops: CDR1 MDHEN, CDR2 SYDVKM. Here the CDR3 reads CASSVAPAYEQYF. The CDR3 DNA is TGTGCCAGCAGTGTGGCCCCTGCCTACGAGCAGTACTTC. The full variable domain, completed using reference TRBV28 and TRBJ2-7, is DVKVTQSSRYLVKRTGEKVFLECVQDMDHENMFWYRQDPGLGLRLIYFSYDVKMKEKGDIPEGYSVSREKKERFSLILESASTNQTSMYLCASSVAPAYEQYFGPGTRLTVT.

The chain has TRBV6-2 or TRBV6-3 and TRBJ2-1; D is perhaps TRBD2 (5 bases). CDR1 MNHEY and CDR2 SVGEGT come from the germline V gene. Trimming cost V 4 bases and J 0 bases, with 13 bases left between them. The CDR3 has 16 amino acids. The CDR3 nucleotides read TGTGCCAGCAGTTCGCTAAAGCGGAGCTCCTACAATGAGCAGTTCTTC. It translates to CASSSLKRSSYNEQFF.

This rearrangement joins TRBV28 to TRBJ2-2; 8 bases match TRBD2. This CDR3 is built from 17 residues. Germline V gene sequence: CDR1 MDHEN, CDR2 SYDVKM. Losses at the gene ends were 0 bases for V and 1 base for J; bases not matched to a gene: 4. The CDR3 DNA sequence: TGTGCCAGCAGTTTATGGGCGAGCGGGAGGAACACCGGGGAGCTGTTTTTT. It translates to CASSLWASGRNTGELFF. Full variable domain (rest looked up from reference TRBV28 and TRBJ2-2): DVKVTQSSRYLVKRTGEKVFLECVQDMDHENMFWYRQDPGLGLRLIYFSYDVKMKEKGDIPEGYSVSREKKERFSLILESASTNQTSMYLCASSLWASGRNTGELFFGEGSRLTVL.

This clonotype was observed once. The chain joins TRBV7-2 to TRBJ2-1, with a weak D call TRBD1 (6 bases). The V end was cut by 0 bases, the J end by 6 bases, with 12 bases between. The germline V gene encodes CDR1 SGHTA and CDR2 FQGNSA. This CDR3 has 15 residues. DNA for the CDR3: TGTGCCAGCAGCTTAGCGCTGGGGGCCTTCAATGAGCAGTTCTTC. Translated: CASSLALGAFNEQFF.

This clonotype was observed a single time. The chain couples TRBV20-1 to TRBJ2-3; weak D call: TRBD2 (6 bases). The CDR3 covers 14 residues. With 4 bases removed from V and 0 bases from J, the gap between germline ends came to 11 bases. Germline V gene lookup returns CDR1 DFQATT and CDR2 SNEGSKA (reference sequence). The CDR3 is CSANAGQSTDTQYF. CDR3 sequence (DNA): TGCAGTGCTAACGCGGGGCAAAGCACAGATACGCAGTATTTT.

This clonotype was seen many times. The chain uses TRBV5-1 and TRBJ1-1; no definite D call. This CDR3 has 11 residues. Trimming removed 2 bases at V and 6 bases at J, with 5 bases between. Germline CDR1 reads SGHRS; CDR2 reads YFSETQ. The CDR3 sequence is CASSFRAEAFF. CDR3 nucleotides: TGCGCCAGCAGCTTTCGAGCTGAAGCTTTCTTT.

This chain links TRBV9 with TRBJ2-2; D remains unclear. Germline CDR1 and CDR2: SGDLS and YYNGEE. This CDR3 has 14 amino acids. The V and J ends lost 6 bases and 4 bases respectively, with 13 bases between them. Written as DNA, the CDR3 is TGTGCCAGCAAGCAGGATTTGAGCACCGGGGAGCTGTTTTTT. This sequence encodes CASKQDLSTGELFF. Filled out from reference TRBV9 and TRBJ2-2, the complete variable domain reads DSGVTQTPKHLITATGQRVTLRCSPRSGDLSVYWYQQSLDQGLQFLIQYYNGEERAKGNILERFSAQQFPDLHSELNLSSLELGDSALYFCASKQDLSTGELFFGEGSRLTVL.

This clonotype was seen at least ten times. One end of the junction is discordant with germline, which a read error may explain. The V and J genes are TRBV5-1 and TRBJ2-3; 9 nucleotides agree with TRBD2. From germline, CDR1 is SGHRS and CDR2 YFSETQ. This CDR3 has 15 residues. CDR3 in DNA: TGCGCCAGCTGCTTGACTAGCGGTAGCACAGATACGCAGTATTTT. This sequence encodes CASCLTSGSTDTQYF.

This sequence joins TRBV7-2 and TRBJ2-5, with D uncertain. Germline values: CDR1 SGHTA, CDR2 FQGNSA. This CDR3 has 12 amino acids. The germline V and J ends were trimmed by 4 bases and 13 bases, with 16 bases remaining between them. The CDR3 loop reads CASSSQPPMRYF. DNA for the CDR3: TGTGCCAGCAGCTCCCAGCCCCCAATGCGGTACTTC. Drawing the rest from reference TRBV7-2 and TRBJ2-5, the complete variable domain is GAGVSQSPSNKVTEKGKDVELRCDPISGHTALYWYRQSLGQGLEFLIYFQGNSAPDKSGLPSDRFSAERTGGSVSTLTIQRTQQEDSAVYLCASSSQPPMRYFGPGTRLLVL.